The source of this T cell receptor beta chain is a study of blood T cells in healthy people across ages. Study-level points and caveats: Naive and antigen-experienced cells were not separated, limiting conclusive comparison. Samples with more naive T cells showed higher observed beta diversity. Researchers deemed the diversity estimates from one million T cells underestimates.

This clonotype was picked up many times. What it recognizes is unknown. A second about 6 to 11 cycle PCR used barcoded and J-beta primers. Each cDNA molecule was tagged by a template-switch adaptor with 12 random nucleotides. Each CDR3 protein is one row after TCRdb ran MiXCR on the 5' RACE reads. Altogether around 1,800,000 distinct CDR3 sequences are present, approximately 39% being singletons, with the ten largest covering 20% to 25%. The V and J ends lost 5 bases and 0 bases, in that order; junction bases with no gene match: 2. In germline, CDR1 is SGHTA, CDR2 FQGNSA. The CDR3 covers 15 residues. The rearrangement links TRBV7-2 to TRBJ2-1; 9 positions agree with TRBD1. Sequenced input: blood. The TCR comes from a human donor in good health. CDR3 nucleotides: TGTGCCAGCAGCCGGGACAGGGACTCCTACAATGAGCAGTTCTTC. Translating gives CASSRDRDSYNEQFF.